The entry below gives a single T cell receptor (beta chain) sequence along with its context. Method: immunoSEQ multiplex PCR; TCRdb's copy keeps in-frame clones and lacks some. This table holds about 130,000 clones, 86% found once. The source of the sample is a study of identifying expanded T cells in peripheral blood. This CDR3 spans 14 amino acids. Trimming cost V 5 bases and J 4 bases, with 12 bases left between them. Germline-derived CDR1 and CDR2 are SGHTA and FQGTGA. This TCR was sampled from a person aged 18 to 70 in good health. The V gene is TRBV7-3, the J gene TRBJ2-1; tentatively, D is TRBD2 (5 bases). The material sequenced was blood. The CDR3 region has the DNA TGTGCCAGCAGCCCACTGGGCGGGTACAATGAGCAGTTCTTC. Protein product: CASSPLGGYNEQFF.